These T cell receptor beta chains were read from a single sample in a study of blood T cell repertoires in COVID-19. Profiled with immunoSEQ multiplex PCR; TCRdb holds only in-frame clones, not every one. The table lists approximately 210,000 clones, around nine tenths of them singletons, with around 6.6% in the top ten. The material sequenced was peripheral blood. These receptors were obtained from a woman aged 40 to 50 who had recovered from COVID-19. CDR3s include the opening cysteine and the closing phenylalanine or tryptophan. D genes are given only for firm matches. Rows may omit the clone size; those that give it use once, few, many or a size class.

size	J	V	D	DNA	CDR3
-	TRBJ2-5	TRBV18	-	TGTGCCAGCTCACCACCGGAAAGGGAGAGAGAGACCCAGTACTTC	CASSPPERERETQYF
-	TRBJ1-2	TRBV10-3	TRBD1	TGTGCCACCAGTCCCGTGGGGCAGGGGGCGCATGGCTACACCTTC	CATSPVGQGAHGYTF
-	TRBJ1-5	TRBV3-1/TRBV3-2	TRBD1	TGTGCCAGCAGCCAAGGAATTGGACAGGGGGATCAGCCCCAGCATTTT	CASSQGIGQGDQPQHF
-	TRBJ2-7	TRBV28	-	TGTGCCAGCAGTTTACATAGGACAGCCGACTACGAGCAGTACTTC	CASSLHRTADYEQYF
-	TRBJ2-7	TRBV25-1	-	TGTGCCAGCAGTGTTGCTAGCGACTACGAGCAGTACTTC	CASSVASDYEQYF
few	TRBJ2-2	TRBV24-1	TRBD1	TGTGCCACCAGTGATTTACTCGGGACAGGAAACACCGGGGAGCTGTTTTTT	CATSDLLGTGNTGELFF
-	TRBJ2-5	TRBV7-2	-	TGTGCCAGCAGCTTAGGCGCTAAAGAGACCCAGTACTTC	CASSLGAKETQYF
-	TRBJ2-5	TRBV5-1	TRBD1	TGCGCCAGCAATTCCCGGCCAGGGGGTGCGGAGACCCAGTACTTC	CASNSRPGGAETQYF
-	TRBJ1-1	TRBV6-5	-	TGTGCCAGCAGTCACCCGGAGGGCAACACTGAAGCTTTCTTT	CASSHPEGNTEAFF
-	TRBJ2-7	TRBV28	-	TGTGCCAGCAGTTTAGCGGGTGATGAGCAGTACTTT	CASSLAGDEQYF
-	TRBJ1-5	TRBV2	TRBD1	TGTGCCAGCACAAGGACAGGGAGCAATCAGCCCCAGCATTTT	CASTRTGSNQPQHF
-	TRBJ2-1	TRBV7-9	-	TGTGCCAGCAGCTTAGCCATCACAGGATTTGATGATGAGCAGTTCTTC	CASSLAITGFDDEQFF
-	TRBJ2-3	TRBV9	TRBD2	TGTGCCAGCAGCGTCTTAGCGGGAAGTACAGATACGCAGTATTTT	CASSVLAGSTDTQYF
few	TRBJ2-1	TRBV30	-	TGTGCCTGGAGTATCGGACAGAACTATGAGCAGTTCTTC	CAWSIGQNYEQFF
-	TRBJ1-2	TRBV12-5	TRBD1	TGTGCTAGTGGACGGGACAGCGAGTATGGCTACACCTTC	CASGRDSEYGYTF
once	TRBJ1-1	TRBV19	-	TGTGCCAGTAGTATGATAGACAGGAACACTGAAGCTTTCTTT	CASSMIDRNTEAFF
-	TRBJ1-5	TRBV28	TRBD1	TGTGCCAGCAGTTTGTTCGGACAGGGAAACAATCAGCCCCAGCATTTT	CASSLFGQGNNQPQHF
-	TRBJ2-7	TRBV2	TRBD1	TGTGCCAGCAGCGGTGACAGGGACCCCTCCTACGAGCAGTACTTC	CASSGDRDPSYEQYF
few	TRBJ2-7	TRBV7-2	TRBD2	TGTGCCAGCAGCTTAGACTTAAGCGGGAATCACTACGAGCAGTACTTC	CASSLDLSGNHYEQYF
-	TRBJ1-2	TRBV18	-	TGTGCCAGCTCACCACGTCCCGGGGCAGGGGCAGGCTATGGCTACACCTTC	CASSPRPGAGAGYGYTF
-	TRBJ2-7	TRBV18	-	TGTGCCAGCTCACCTACGAGTAACTACGAGCAGTACTTC	CASSPTSNYEQYF
-	TRBJ2-1	TRBV4-2	TRBD2	TGTGCCAGCAGCCAGGAACTAGCGGGAGGGTTTGATGAGCAGTTCTTC	CASSQELAGGFDEQFF
-	TRBJ2-7	TRBV5-1	TRBD1	TGCGCCAGCTCCTTGTACCCGGGACAGGACTACGAGCAGTACTTC	CASSLYPGQDYEQYF
-	TRBJ2-3	TRBV30	-	TGTGCCTGGAGTGTACTCTTGGAGGGAACGCAGTATTTT	CAWSVLLEGTQYF
once	TRBJ1-5	TRBV4-3	-	TGCGCCAGCAGCCAGGACTTTAGCAATCAGCCCCAGCATTTT	CASSQDFSNQPQHF
-	TRBJ2-7	TRBV7-8	TRBD1	TGTGCCAGCAGCTCTGACAGGGGAGTACTCTCCTACGAGCAGTACTTC	CASSSDRGVLSYEQYF
-	TRBJ1-6	TRBV2	-	TGTGCCAGCAGTGAATTGGAGGCAGAAAGGTCACCCCTCCACTTT	CASSELEAERSPLHF
-	TRBJ2-1	TRBV7-2	TRBD2	TGTGCCAGCGGCGTGGGACTAGCGGCCTTCAATGAGCAGTTCTTC	CASGVGLAAFNEQFF
-	TRBJ2-7	TRBV6-5	-	TGTGCCAGCAGGCCTCGGGTGACCTACTACGAGCAGTACTTC	CASRPRVTYYEQYF
-	TRBJ1-1	TRBV19	-	TGTGCCAGTAGTATTGGATGGGACAAGAACACTGAAGCTTTCTTT	CASSIGWDKNTEAFF
-	TRBJ2-1	TRBV9	TRBD2	TGTGCCAGCAGCCCCAGCGGGAGGGGGTTTGAAGAGCAGTTCTTC	CASSPSGRGFEEQFF
-	TRBJ2-1	TRBV27	TRBD2	TGTGCCAGCACCATGGGGACTAGCGGGAACAATGAGCAGTTCTTC	CASTMGTSGNNEQFF
-	TRBJ1-1	TRBV28	-	TGTGCCAGCAGACAGAACACTGAAGCTTTCTTT	CASRQNTEAFF
-	TRBJ1-5	TRBV6-5	-	TGTGCCAGCAGTTACCGACAGAATCAGCCCCAGCATTTT	CASSYRQNQPQHF
-	TRBJ2-3	TRBV19	TRBD2	TGTGCCAGTAGGACTGCCGGGACTACCACAGATACGCAGTATTTT	CASRTAGTTTDTQYF
-	TRBJ2-2	TRBV7-7	TRBD1	TGTGCCAGCAGTCAGGGGACAGGGGGGATCGGGGAGCTGTTTTTT	CASSQGTGGIGELFF
-	TRBJ1-1	TRBV19	TRBD1	TGTGCCAGTAGCCCCGCGACAGGGATGAACACTGAAGCTTTCTTT	CASSPATGMNTEAFF
-	TRBJ1-4	TRBV7-9	-	TGTGCCAGCAGCTTAGCTCGATCCTATTCAACTAATGAAAAACTGTTTTTT	CASSLARSYSTNEKLFF
-	TRBJ1-2	TRBV19	-	TGTGCCACCCGAAACCCCCAGGGATCATATGGCTACACCTTC	CATRNPQGSYGYTF
-	TRBJ1-1	TRBV7-3	TRBD1	TGTGCCAGCAGCCGGACAGGGGATAGCACTGAAGCTTTCTTT	CASSRTGDSTEAFF
-	TRBJ2-4	TRBV11-1	-	TGTGCCAGCACCTCCGTTGAGGGGGACATTCAGTACTTC	CASTSVEGDIQYF
-	TRBJ1-6	TRBV5-1	-	TGCGCCAGCAGCTTGGAGGCTCAGGGGCGAGTTGGGACACCCCTCCACTTT	CASSLEAQGRVGTPLHF
-	TRBJ1-1	TRBV7-2	TRBD1	TGTGCCAGCAGCTCTTCCGGGACAGGGGCCGTCGAAGCTTTCTTT	CASSSSGTGAVEAFF
-	TRBJ1-6	TRBV19	-	TGTGCCAGTATTCTAGGTGAGTTGGGAGAAGGTAATTCACCCCTCCACTTT	CASILGELGEGNSPLHF
once	TRBJ2-2	TRBV19	TRBD1	TGTGCCAGTAGGAGGACAGGGGGCGGGACCGGGGAGCTGTTTTTT	CASRRTGGGTGELFF
-	TRBJ2-5	TRBV28	-	TGTGCCAGCAGTACACAACAGGAGAACCAAGAGACCCAGTACTTC	CASSTQQENQETQYF
-	TRBJ2-3	TRBV6-5	TRBD1	TGTGCCAGCAGTTCGGACAGGCTTGGGGGAACAGATACGCAGTATTTT	CASSSDRLGGTDTQYF
-	TRBJ2-4	TRBV5-3	-	TGTGCCAGAAGCTTGGTTGGCAGACACAAAAACATTCAGTACTTC	CARSLVGRHKNIQYF
-	TRBJ2-3	TRBV5-1	TRBD2	TGCGCCAGCAGAGTCTATAGCGGGACTAGCACAGATACGCAGTATTTT	CASRVYSGTSTDTQYF
few	TRBJ2-2	TRBV24-1	-	TGTGCCACCAGTGACTCTCAGGGTGGGAACACCGGGGAGCTGTTTTTT	CATSDSQGGNTGELFF
-	TRBJ2-2	TRBV6-6	-	TGTGCCAGCGCGGGCCCGAACACCGGGGAGCTGTTTTTT	CASAGPNTGELFF
-	TRBJ1-2	TRBV30	-	TGTGCCTGGAGTGTACTGGGAGCGGAGGGTAATGGCTACACCTTC	CAWSVLGAEGNGYTF
-	TRBJ2-3	TRBV9	TRBD2	TGTGCCAGCAGCAAGCTTAGCGGGCTAAGACGGGATACGCAGTATTTT	CASSKLSGLRRDTQYF